These 3 T cell receptor beta chains were all obtained from the same sample, sequenced in a study of cytomegalovirus exposure and HLA in healthy donors. PCR primers comprised 60 Vbeta and 13 Jbeta primers. TCRdb's copy holds only in-frame clones and misses some; the assay was immunoSEQ multiplex PCR. The sample carries roughly 70,000 clones, around three quarters recorded once. Input material: PBMCs. The receptors shown here come from a man aged 45-65 years in good health and CMV-seronegative.

The V and J genes are TRBV30 and TRBJ1-6, with 9 bases that match TRBD1. The CDR3 loop spans 14 amino acids. V shed 4 bases and J 6 bases; nucleotides not matched to a gene: 4. Germline lookup yields CDR1 GTSNPN and CDR2 SVGIG (reference sequence). The CDR3 sequence: CAWKRTGVNSPLHF. In nucleotides, the CDR3 is TGTGCCTGGAAAAGGACAGGGGTTAATTCACCCCTCCACTTT. Based on the CDR3 plus reference TRBV30 and TRBJ1-6, the full variable domain is SQTIHQWPATLVQPVGSPLSLECTVEGTSNPNLYWYRQAAGRGLQLLFYSVGIGQISSEVPQNLSASRPQDRQFILSSKKLLLSDSGFYLCAWKRTGVNSPLHFGNGTRLTVT.

Here the CDR3 reads CASRETGSETQYF. The CDR3 bases are TGCGCCAGCAGAGAGACAGGGAGCGAGACCCAGTACTTC. The chain combines TRBV10-2 with TRBJ2-5, with 7 bases identical to TRBD1. The CDR3 loop spans 13 amino acids. The germline gives CDR1 WSHSY, CDR2 SAAADI. The trim removed 6 bases at V and 5 bases at J, leaving 6 bases unmatched.

The J gene is TRBJ1-1, the V gene TRBV18, with D maybe TRBD1 (5 bases). The ends were cut back, 3 bases at V and 4 bases at J, with 12 bases in the middle. The germline V gene has CDR1 KGHSH and CDR2 LQKENI. CDR3 size: 14 residues. The CDR3 loop is CASSPAGRTTEAFF. The CDR3 DNA is TGTGCCAGCTCACCCGCGGGACGGACCACTGAAGCTTTCTTT. The variable domain in full, with the rest retrieved from reference TRBV18 and TRBJ1-1, is NAGVMQNPRHLVRRRGQEARLRCSPMKGHSHVYWYRQLPEEGLKFMVYLQKENIIDESGMPKERFSAEFPKEGPSILRIQQVVRGDSAAYFCASSPAGRTTEAFFGQGTRLTVV.